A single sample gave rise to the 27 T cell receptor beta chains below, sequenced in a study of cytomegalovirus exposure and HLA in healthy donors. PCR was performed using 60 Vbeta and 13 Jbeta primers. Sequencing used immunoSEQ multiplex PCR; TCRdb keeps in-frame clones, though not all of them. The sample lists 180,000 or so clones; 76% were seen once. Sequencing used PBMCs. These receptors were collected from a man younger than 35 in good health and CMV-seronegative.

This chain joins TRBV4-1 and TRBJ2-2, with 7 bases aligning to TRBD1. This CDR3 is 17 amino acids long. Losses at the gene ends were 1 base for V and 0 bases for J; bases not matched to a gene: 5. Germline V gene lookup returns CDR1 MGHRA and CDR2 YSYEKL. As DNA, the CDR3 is TGCGCCAGCAGCCAAGCGGAGACAGGGACGAACACCGGGGAGCTGTTTTTT. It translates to CASSQAETGTNTGELFF.

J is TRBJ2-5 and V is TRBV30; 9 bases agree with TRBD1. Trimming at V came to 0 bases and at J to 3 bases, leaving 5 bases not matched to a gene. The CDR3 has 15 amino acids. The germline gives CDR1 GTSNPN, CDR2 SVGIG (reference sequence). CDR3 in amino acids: CAWSVIGTGKETQYF. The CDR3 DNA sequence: TGTGCCTGGAGTGTCATAGGGACAGGGAAAGAGACCCAGTACTTC.

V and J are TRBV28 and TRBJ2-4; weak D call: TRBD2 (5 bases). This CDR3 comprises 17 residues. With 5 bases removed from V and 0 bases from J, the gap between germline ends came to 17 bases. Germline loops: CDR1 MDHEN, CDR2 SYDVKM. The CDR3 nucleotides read TGTGCCAGCAGTCCCATCCGGACTGTAAGAGCCAAAAACATTCAGTACTTC. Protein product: CASSPIRTVRAKNIQYF.

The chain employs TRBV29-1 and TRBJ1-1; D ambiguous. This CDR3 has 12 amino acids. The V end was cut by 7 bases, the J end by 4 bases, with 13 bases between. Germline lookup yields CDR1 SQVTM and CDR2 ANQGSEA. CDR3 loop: CSAIPGTTEAFF. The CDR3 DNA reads TGCAGCGCCATCCCGGGAACCACTGAAGCTTTCTTT.

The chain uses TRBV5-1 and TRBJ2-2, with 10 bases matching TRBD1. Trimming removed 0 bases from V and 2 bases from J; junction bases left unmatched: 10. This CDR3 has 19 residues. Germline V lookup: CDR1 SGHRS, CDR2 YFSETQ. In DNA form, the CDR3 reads TGCGCCAGCAGCTTGGCCGGGACAGGGGTTCAAGTAAACACCGGGGAGCTGTTTTTT. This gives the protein CASSLAGTGVQVNTGELFF.

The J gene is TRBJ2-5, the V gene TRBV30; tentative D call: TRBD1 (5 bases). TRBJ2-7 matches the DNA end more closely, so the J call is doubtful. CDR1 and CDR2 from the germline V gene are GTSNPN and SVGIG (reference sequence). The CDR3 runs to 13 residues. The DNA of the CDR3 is TGTGCCTGGAGGGGGCAGGCTCGGTACGAGCAGTACTTC. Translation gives CAWRGQARYEQYF.

The CDR3 region has the DNA TGTGCCAGCAGATCCTTAGGGGGTGGGGAGACCCAGTACTTC. Encoded protein: CASRSLGGGETQYF. The chain uses TRBV28 and TRBJ2-5, with D possibly being TRBD1 (6 bases). Trimming removed 6 bases from V and 5 bases from J, with 16 bases in between. The CDR3 spans 14 residues. Germline CDR1 reads MDHEN; CDR2 reads SYDVKM.

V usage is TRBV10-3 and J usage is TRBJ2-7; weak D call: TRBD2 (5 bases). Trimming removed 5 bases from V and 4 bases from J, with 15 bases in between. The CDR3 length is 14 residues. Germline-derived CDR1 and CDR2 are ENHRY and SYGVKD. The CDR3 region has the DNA TGTGCCATCAGTCCCACGACGGGAACGTACGAGCAGTACTTC. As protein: CAISPTTGTYEQYF.

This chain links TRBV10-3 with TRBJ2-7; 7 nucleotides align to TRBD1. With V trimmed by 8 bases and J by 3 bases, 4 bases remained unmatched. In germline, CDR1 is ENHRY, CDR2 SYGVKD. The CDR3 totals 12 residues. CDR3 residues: CAIRDRLYEQYF. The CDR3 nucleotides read TGTGCCATCCGGGACAGACTCTACGAGCAGTACTTC.

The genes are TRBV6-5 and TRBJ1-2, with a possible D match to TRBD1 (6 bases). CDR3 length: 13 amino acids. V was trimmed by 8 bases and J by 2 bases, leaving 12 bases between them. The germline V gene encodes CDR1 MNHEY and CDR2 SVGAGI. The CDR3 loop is CASGPDRNYGYTF. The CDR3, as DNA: TGTGCCAGCGGCCCAGACAGGAACTATGGCTACACCTTC.

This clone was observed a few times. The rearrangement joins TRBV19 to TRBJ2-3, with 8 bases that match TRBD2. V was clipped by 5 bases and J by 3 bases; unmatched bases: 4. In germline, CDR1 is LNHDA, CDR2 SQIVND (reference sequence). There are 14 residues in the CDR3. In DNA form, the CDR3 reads TGTGCCAGTAGTCGGGCGGGGGGAACAGATACGCAGTATTTT. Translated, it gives CASSRAGGTDTQYF.

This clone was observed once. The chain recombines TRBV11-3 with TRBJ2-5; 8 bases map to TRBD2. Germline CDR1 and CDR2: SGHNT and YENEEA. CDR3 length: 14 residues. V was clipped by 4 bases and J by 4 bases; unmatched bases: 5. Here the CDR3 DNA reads TGTGCCAGCAGCTCCGGGGGGGGCGGAGAGACCCAGTACTTC. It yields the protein CASSSGGGGETQYF.

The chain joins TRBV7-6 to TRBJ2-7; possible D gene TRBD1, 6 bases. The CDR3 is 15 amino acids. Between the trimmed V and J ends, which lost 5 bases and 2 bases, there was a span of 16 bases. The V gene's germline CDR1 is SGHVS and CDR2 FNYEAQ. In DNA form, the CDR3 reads TGTGCCAGCAGCGCCGAGACAGGCTTTCCCTACGAGCAGTACTTC. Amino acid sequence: CASSAETGFPYEQYF.

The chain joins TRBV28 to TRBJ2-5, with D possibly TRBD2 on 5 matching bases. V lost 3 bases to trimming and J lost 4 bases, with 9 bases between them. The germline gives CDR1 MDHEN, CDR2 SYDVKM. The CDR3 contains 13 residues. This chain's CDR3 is CASSFGGPETQYF. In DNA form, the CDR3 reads TGTGCCAGCAGTTTCGGAGGCCCAGAGACCCAGTACTTC.

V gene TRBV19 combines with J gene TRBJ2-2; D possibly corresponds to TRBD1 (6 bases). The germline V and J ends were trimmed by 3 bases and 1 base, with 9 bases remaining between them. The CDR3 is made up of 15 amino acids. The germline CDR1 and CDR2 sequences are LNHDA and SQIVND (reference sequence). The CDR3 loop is CASSIVGGNTGELFF. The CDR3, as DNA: TGTGCCAGTAGTATCGTAGGGGGGAACACCGGGGAGCTGTTTTTT.

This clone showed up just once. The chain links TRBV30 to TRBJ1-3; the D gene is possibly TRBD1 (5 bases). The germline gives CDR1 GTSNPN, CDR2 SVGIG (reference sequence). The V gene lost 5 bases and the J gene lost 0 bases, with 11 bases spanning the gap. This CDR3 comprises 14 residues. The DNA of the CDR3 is TGTGCCTGGGAAAGGGGAACCTCTGGAAACACCATATATTTT. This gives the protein CAWERGTSGNTIYF.

CDR3 sequence: CASSAAAGVATEAFF. Written as DNA, the CDR3 is TGTGCCAGCAGCGCAGCAGCAGGGGTGGCCACTGAAGCTTTCTTT. The V gene is TRBV9, the J gene TRBJ1-1, with a tentative D call TRBD1 (6 bases). Germline CDR1 is SGDLS and CDR2 is YYNGEE. The CDR3 is 15 residues long. V was trimmed by 3 bases and J by 4 bases, leaving 16 bases between them.

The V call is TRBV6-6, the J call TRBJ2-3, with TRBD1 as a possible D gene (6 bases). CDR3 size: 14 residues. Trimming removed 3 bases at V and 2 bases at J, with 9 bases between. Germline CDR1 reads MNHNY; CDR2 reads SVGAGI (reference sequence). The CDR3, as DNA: TGTGCCAGCAGTTATAGGGGGTCCACAGATACGCAGTATTTT. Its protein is CASSYRGSTDTQYF.

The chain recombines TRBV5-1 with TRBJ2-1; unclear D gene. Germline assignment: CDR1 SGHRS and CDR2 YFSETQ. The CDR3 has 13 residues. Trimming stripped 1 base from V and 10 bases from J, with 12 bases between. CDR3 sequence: CASSLSTPREQFF. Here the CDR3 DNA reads TGCGCCAGCAGCTTGTCGACTCCCCGCGAGCAGTTCTTC.

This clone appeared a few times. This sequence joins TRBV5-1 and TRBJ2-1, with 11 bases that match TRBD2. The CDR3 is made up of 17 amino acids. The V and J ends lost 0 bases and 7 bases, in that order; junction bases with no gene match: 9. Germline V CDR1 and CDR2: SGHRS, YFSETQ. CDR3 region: CASSLGHRSGRVNEQFF. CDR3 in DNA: TGCGCCAGCAGCTTGGGACACCGTAGCGGGAGGGTAAATGAGCAGTTCTTC.

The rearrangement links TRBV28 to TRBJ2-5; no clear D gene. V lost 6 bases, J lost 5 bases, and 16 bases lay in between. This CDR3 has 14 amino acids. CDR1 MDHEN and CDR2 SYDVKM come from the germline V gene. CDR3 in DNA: TGTGCCAGCAGGGTCTTTAGTTCGGAGGAGACCCAGTACTTC. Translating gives CASRVFSSEETQYF.

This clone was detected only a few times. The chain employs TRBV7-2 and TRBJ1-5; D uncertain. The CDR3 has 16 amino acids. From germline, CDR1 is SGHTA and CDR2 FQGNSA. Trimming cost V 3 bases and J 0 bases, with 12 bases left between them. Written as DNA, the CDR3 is TGTGCCAGCAGCTTGTCTGTCGGTCATAGCAATCAGCCCCAGCATTTT. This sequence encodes CASSLSVGHSNQPQHF. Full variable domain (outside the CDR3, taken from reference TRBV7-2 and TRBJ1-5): GAGVSQSPSNKVTEKGKDVELRCDPISGHTALYWYRQSLGQGLEFLIYFQGNSAPDKSGLPSDRFSAERTGGSVSTLTIQRTQQEDSAVYLCASSLSVGHSNQPQHFGDGTRLSIL.

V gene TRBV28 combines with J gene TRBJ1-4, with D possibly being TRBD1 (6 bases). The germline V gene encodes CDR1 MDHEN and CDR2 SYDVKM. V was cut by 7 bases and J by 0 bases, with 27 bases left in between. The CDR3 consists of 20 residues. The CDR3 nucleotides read TGTGCCAGCACCCTATCCCCGGGCAGGAAGGGGGGGGCAACTAATGAAAAACTGTTTTTT. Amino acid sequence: CASTLSPGRKGGATNEKLFF.

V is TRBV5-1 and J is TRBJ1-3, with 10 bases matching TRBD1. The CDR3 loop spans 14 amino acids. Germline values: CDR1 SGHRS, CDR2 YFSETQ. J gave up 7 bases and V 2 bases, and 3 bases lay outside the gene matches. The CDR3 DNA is TGCGCCAGCAGCTTAGGGACAGGGGCGAACACCATATATTTT. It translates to CASSLGTGANTIYF.

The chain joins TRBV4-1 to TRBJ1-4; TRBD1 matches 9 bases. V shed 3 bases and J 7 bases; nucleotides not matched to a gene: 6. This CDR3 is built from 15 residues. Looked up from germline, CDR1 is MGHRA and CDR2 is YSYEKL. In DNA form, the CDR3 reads TGCGCCAGCAGCCACCAGACAGGGGGGAGTGAAAAACTGTTTTTT. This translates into CASSHQTGGSEKLFF.

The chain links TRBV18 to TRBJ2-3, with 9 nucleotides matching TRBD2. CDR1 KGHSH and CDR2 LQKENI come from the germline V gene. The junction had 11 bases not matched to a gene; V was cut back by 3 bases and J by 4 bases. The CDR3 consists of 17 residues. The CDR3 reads CASSPLPAGGLADTQYF. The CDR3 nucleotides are TGTGCCAGCTCACCTCTTCCGGCGGGGGGGCTGGCAGATACGCAGTATTTT.

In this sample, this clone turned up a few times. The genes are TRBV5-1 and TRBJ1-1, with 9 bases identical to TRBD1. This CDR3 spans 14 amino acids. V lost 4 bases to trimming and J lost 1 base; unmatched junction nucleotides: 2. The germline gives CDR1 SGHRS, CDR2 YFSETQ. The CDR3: CASSPGQGNTEAFF. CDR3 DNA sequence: TGCGCCAGCAGCCCGGGACAGGGGAACACTGAAGCTTTCTTT.